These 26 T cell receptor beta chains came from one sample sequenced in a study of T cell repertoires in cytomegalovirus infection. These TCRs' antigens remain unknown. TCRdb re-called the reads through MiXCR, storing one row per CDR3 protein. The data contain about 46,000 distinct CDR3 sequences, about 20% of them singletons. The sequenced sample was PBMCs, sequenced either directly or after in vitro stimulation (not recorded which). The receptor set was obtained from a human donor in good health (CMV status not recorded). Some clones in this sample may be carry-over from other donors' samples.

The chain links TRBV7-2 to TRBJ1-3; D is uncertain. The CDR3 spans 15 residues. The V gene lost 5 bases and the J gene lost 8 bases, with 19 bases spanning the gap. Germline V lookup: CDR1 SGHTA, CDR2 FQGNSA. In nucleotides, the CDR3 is TGTGCCAGCAGCCCCTTAGGCAGCGCTCTTGACACCATATATTTT. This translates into CASSPLGSALDTIYF.

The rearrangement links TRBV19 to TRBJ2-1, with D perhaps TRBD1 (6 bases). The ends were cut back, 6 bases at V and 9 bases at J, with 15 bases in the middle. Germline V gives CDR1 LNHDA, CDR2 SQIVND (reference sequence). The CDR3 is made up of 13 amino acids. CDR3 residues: CASSHRDGGEQFF. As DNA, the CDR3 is TGTGCCAGTAGCCACAGGGATGGCGGTGAGCAGTTCTTC.

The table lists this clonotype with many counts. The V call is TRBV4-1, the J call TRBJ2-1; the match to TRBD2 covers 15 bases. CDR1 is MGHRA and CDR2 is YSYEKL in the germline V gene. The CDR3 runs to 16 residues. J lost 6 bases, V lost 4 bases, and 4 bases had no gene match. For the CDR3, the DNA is TGCGCCAGCAGCCCCCGGACTAGCGGGGGGGCCAATGAGCAGTTCTTC. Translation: CASSPRTSGGANEQFF.

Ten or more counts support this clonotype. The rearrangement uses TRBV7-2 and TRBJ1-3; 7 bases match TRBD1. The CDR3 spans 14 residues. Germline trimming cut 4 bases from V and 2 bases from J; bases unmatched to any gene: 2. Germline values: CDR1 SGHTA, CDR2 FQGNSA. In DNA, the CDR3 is TGTGCCAGCAGCTCAAGGGGGCCTGGAAACACCATATATTTT. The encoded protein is CASSSRGPGNTIYF.

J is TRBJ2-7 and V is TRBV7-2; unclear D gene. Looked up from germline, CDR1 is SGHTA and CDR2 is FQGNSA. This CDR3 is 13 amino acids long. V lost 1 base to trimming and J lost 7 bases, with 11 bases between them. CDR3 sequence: CASSLDYLAEQYF. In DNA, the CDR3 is TGTGCCAGCAGCTTAGACTATCTCGCGGAGCAGTACTTC.

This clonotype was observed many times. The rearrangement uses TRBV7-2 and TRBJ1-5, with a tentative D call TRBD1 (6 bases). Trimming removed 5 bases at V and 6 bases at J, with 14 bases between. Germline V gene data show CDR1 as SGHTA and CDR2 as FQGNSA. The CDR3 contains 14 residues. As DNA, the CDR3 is TGTGCCAGCAGCCCACAGGGAATGGGTCAGCCCCAGCATTTT. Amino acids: CASSPQGMGQPQHF.

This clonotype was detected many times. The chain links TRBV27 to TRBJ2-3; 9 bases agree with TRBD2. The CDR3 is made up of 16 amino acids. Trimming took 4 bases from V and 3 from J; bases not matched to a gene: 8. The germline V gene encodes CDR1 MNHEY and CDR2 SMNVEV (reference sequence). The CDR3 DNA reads TGTGCCAGCAGTTCCGGTCGGCTAGCGGGGACAGATACGCAGTATTTT. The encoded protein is CASSSGRLAGTDTQYF.

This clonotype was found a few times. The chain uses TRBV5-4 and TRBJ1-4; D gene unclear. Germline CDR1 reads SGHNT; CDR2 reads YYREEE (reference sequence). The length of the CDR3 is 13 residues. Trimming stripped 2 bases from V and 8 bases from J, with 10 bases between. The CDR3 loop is CASSFGTQEKLFF. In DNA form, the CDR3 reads TGTGCCAGCAGCTTCGGTACACAGGAAAAACTGTTTTTT.

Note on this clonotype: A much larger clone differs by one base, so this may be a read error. CDR3 sequence: CASSTQGREGGNTIYF. The CDR3 region has the DNA TGTGCCAGCAGTACTCAGGGCAGGGAAGGGGGAAACACCATATATTTT. The chain recombines TRBV28 with TRBJ1-3; D possibly corresponds to TRBD1 (5 bases). Looked up from germline, CDR1 is MDHEN and CDR2 is SYDVKM. The CDR3 totals 16 residues. Trimming stripped 5 bases from V and 4 bases from J, with 18 bases between.

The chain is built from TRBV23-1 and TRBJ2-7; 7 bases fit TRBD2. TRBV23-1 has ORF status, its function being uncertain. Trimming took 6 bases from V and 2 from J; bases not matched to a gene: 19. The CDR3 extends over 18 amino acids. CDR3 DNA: TGCGCCAGCAGGCTGGGACTATACACCCCCACCCGACCCTACGAGCAGTACTTC. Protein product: CASRLGLYTPTRPYEQYF.

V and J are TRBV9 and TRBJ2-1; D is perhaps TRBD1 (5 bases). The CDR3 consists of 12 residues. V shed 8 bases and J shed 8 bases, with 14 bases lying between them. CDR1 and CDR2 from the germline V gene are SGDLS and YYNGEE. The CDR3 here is CASGALFDEQFF. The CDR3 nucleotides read TGTGCCAGTGGGGCCCTCTTCGATGAGCAGTTCTTC.

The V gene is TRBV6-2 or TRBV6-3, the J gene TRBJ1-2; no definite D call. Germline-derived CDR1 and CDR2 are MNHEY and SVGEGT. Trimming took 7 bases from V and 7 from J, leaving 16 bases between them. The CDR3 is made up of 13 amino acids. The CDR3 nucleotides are TGTGCCAGCACCCCGCCCGGCGTGGGTGGCTACACCTTC. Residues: CASTPPGVGGYTF.

Here the CDR3 reads CASSVGTGSNQPQHF. The DNA of the CDR3 is TGTGCCAGTAGTGTCGGGACAGGTAGCAATCAGCCCCAGCATTTT. The chain has TRBV19 and TRBJ1-5, with 8 positions matching TRBD1. Germline trimming cut 5 bases from V and 0 bases from J; bases unmatched to any gene: 3. The CDR3 totals 15 residues. The germline CDR1 and CDR2 sequences are LNHDA and SQIVND (reference sequence).

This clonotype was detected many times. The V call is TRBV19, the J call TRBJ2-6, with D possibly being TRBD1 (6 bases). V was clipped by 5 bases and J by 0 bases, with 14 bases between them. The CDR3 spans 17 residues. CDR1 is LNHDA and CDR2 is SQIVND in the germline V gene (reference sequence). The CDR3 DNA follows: TGTGCCAGTAGTTTACAGGGTCCCAGCTCTGGGGCCAACGTCCTGACTTTC. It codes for CASSLQGPSSGANVLTF.

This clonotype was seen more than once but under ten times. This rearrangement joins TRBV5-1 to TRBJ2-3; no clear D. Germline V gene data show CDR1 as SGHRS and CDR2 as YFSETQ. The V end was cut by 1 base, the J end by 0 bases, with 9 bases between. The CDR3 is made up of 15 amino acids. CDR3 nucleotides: TGCGCCAGCAGCTTGAGTAGCTTGAGCACAGATACGCAGTATTTT. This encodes CASSLSSLSTDTQYF.

CDR3 nucleotides: TGTGCCAGCAGCGGACAGGGGGAGGCTTTCTTT. It codes for CASSGQGEAFF. The chain has TRBV9 and TRBJ1-1; 9 bases agree with TRBD1. In germline, CDR1 is SGDLS, CDR2 YYNGEE. CDR3 length: 11 amino acids. With V trimmed by 3 bases and J by 11 bases, 2 bases remained unmatched.

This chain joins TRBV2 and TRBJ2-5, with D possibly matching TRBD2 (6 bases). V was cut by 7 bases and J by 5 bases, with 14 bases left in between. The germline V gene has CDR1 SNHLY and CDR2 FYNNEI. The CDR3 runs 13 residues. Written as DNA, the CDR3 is TGTGCCAGCAATCCGCCGGGAGTGGAGACCCAGTACTTC. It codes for CASNPPGVETQYF.

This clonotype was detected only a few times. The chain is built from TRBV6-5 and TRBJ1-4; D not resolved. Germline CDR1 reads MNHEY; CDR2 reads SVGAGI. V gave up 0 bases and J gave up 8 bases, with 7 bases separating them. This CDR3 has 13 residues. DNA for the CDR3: TGTGCCAGCAGTTACTCGGGAGGGGAAAAACTGTTTTTT. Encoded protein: CASSYSGGEKLFF.

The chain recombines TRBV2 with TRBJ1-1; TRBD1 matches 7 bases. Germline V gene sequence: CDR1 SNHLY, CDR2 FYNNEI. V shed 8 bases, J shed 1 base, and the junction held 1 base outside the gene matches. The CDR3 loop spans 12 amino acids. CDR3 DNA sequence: TGTGCCAGCGGGACAGAGAACACTGAAGCTTTCTTT. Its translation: CASGTENTEAFF.

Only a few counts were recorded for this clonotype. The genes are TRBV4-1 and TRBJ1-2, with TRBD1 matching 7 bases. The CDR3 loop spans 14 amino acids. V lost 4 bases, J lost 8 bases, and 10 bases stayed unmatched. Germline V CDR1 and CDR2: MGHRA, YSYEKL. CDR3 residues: CASSRGRGAWGYTF. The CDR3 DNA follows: TGCGCCAGCAGCCGGGGCAGGGGGGCTTGGGGCTACACCTTC.

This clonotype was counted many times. This CDR3 is CASSPRLAGINNEQFF. The CDR3 DNA reads TGTGCCAGCAGCCCCCGACTAGCGGGAATAAACAATGAGCAGTTCTTC. The chain links TRBV12-3 or TRBV12-4 to TRBJ2-1; 11 nucleotides line up with TRBD2. V shed 6 bases, J shed 5 bases, and the junction held 9 bases outside the gene matches. The CDR3 runs 16 residues.

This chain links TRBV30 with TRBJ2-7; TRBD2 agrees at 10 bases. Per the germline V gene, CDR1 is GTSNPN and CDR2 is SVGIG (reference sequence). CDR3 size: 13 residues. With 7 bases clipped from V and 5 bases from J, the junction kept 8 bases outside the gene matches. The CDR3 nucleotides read TGTGCCTTTGGATTACTAGCGGGGCACGAGCAGTACTTC. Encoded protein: CAFGLLAGHEQYF.

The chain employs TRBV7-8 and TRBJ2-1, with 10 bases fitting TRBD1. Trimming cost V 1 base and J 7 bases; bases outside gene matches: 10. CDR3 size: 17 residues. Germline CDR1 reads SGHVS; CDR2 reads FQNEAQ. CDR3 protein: CASSLGYRDRGPNEQFF. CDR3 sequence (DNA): TGTGCCAGCAGCTTAGGATACCGGGACAGGGGCCCGAATGAGCAGTTCTTC. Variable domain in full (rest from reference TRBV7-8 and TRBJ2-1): GAGVSQSPRYKVAKRGQDVALRCDPISGHVSLFWYQQALGQGPEFLTYFQNEAQLDKSGLPSDRFFAERPEGSVSTLKIQRTQQEDSAVYLCASSLGYRDRGPNEQFFGPGTRLTVL.

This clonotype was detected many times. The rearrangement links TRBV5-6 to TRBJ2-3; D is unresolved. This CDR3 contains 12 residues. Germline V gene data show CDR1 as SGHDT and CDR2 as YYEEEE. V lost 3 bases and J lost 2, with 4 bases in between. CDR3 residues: CASSSYTDTQYF. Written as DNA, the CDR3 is TGTGCCAGCAGCTCCTACACAGATACGCAGTATTTT.

In DNA, the CDR3 is TGTGCCAGCAGTAGCGGTAGCACAGATACGCAGTATTTT. This gives the protein CASSSGSTDTQYF. The V gene is TRBV11-3, the J gene TRBJ2-3; perhaps TRBD2 as D (6 bases). Germline loops: CDR1 SGHNT, CDR2 YENEEA. CDR3 length: 13 residues. Trimming took 6 bases from V and 0 from J, leaving 7 bases between them.

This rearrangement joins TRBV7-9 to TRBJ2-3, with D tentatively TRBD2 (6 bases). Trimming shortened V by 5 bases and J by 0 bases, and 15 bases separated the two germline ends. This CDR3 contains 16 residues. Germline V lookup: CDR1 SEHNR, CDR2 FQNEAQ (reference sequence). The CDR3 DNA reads TGTGCCAGCAGCCCCGTGCGGGCGGGAAGCACAGATACGCAGTATTTT. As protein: CASSPVRAGSTDTQYF.